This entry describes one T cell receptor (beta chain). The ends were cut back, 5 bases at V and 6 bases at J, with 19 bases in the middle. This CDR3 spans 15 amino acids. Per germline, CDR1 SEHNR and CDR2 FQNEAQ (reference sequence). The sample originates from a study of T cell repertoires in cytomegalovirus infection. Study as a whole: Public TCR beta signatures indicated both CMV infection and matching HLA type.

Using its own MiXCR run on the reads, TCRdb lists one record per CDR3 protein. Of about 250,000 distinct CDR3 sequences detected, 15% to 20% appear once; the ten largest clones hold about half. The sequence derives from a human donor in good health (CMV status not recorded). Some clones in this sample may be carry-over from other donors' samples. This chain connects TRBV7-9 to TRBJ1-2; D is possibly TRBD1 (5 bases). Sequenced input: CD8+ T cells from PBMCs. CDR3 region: CASSPPSGGGDGYTF. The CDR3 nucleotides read TGTGCCAGCAGCCCCCCCTCGGGGGGAGGAGATGGCTACACCTTC. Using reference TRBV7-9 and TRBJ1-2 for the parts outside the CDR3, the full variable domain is DTGVSQNPRHKITKRGQNVTFRCDPISEHNRLYWYRQTLGQGPEFLTYFQNEAQLEKSRLLSDRFSAERPKGSFSTLEIQRTEQGDSAMYLCASSPPSGGGDGYTFGSGTRLTVV.